Each of the 25 T cell receptor beta chains below was sequenced from the same sample in a study of OX40 agonist ivuxolimab in advanced cancers. TCRdb's copy holds only in-frame clones and misses some; the assay was immunoSEQ multiplex PCR. The sample shows just under 55,000 clones, 80% of them seen only once. The input for sequencing was CD4+ or CD8+ T cells sorted from blood, taken in a trial of the OX40 agonist ivuxolimab. The receptors stem from an adult with an advanced solid tumor such as melanoma, head and neck, liver or kidney cancer.

V and J are TRBV14 and TRBJ1-5; D might be TRBD1 (6 bases). Germline lookup yields CDR1 SGHDN and CDR2 FVKESK. The CDR3 sequence is 17 residues long. Between the trimmed V and J ends, which lost 6 bases and 0 bases, there was a span of 18 bases. CDR3 loop: CASRPKGGQYSNQPQHF. The CDR3 DNA is TGTGCCAGCAGGCCAAAGGGAGGACAGTATAGCAATCAGCCCCAGCATTTT. Together with reference TRBV14 and TRBJ1-5, the CDR3 gives the full variable domain: EAGVTQFPSHSVIEKGQTVTLRCDPISGHDNLYWYRRVMGKEIKFLLHFVKESKQDESGMPNNRFLAERTGGTYSTLKVQPAELEDSGVYFCASRPKGGQYSNQPQHFGDGTRLSIL.

The genes are TRBV29-1 and TRBJ1-3, with D unresolved. V was trimmed by 6 bases and J by 1 base, leaving 7 bases between them. Germline CDR1 SQVTM, CDR2 ANQGSEA. This CDR3 contains 12 residues. CDR3 sequence (DNA): TGCAGCGTGACCGAGTCTGGAAACACCATATATTTT. It translates to CSVTESGNTIYF.

The CDR3 DNA sequence: TGCGCCAGCTCCCGGGACAACCATAGCAATCAGCCCCAGCATTTT. Translated: CASSRDNHSNQPQHF. The chain carries TRBV4-1 and TRBJ1-5; possible D gene TRBD1, 6 bases. The length of the CDR3 is 15 residues. Germline-derived CDR1 and CDR2 are MGHRA and YSYEKL. V was clipped by 8 bases and J by 0 bases, with 14 bases between them.

A word on this clone: Other DNA sequences in the sample encode the same CDR3. V and J are TRBV6-1 and TRBJ1-5; tentatively, D is TRBD1 (6 bases). V was shortened by 2 bases and J by 4 bases, with 9 bases between the two germline ends. Germline CDR1 reads MNHNS; CDR2 reads SASEGT. This CDR3 is built from 14 residues. In DNA form, the CDR3 reads TGTGCCAGCAGTGAATACAGGGTTAATCAGCCCCAGCATTTT. It translates to CASSEYRVNQPQHF.

V and J are TRBV5-1 and TRBJ1-1; D ambiguous. Germline V lookup: CDR1 SGHRS, CDR2 YFSETQ. V was shortened by 0 bases and J by 1 base, with 7 bases between the two germline ends. CDR3 size: 14 residues. CDR3 amino acids: CASSLVPPNTEAFF. The CDR3 DNA is TGCGCCAGCAGCTTGGTCCCGCCGAACACTGAAGCTTTCTTT. The full variable domain, in which reference TRBV5-1 and TRBJ1-1 provide the parts outside the CDR3, is KAGVTQTPRYLIKTRGQQVTLSCSPISGHRSVSWYQQTPGQGLQFLFEYFSETQRNKGNFPGRFSGRQFSNSRSEMNVSTLELGDSALYLCASSLVPPNTEAFFGQGTRLTVV.

The chain employs TRBV12-5 and TRBJ1-2; 7 bases fit TRBD1. The CDR3 totals 16 residues. Germline V gives CDR1 LGHNT, CDR2 FRNRAP. Losses at the gene ends were 5 bases for V and 1 base for J; bases not matched to a gene: 10. The CDR3 is CASGRGTAQNNYGYTF. The CDR3, as DNA: TGTGCTAGTGGTCGTGGGACAGCACAAAATAACTATGGCTACACCTTC.

The CDR3 region has the DNA TGTGCCAGTAGGCCGCATGGCGGGAGAAACCATGAGCAGTTCTTC. Translation gives CASRPHGGRNHEQFF. The chain couples TRBV19 to TRBJ2-1; TRBD2 agrees at 7 bases. Looked up from germline, CDR1 is LNHDA and CDR2 is SQIVND (reference sequence). CDR3 size: 15 residues. The ends lost 6 bases at V and 8 bases at J; junction bases unmatched: 13. The whole variable domain, filled in from reference TRBV19 and TRBJ2-1, reads DGGITQSPKYLFRKEGQNVTLSCEQNLNHDAMYWYRQDPGQGLRLIYYSQIVNDFQKGDIAEGYSVSREKKESFPLTVTSAQKNPTAFYLCASRPHGGRNHEQFFGPGTRLTVL.

The V call is TRBV19, the J call TRBJ2-5, with D possibly TRBD2 on 5 matching bases. CDR1 is LNHDA, CDR2 SQIVND, per germline (reference sequence). The CDR3 consists of 14 residues. V was trimmed by 4 bases and J by 5 bases, leaving 14 bases between them. CDR3 loop: CASSRTGKAETQYF. CDR3 bases: TGTGCCAGTAGTAGGACCGGGAAGGCGGAGACCCAGTACTTC. Full variable domain (remainder filled in from reference TRBV19 and TRBJ2-5): DGGITQSPKYLFRKEGQNVTLSCEQNLNHDAMYWYRQDPGQGLRLIYYSQIVNDFQKGDIAEGYSVSREKKESFPLTVTSAQKNPTAFYLCASSRTGKAETQYFGPGTRLLVL.

The V gene is TRBV5-1, the J gene TRBJ1-4; D not resolved. CDR3 size: 14 residues. V was cut by 2 bases and J by 0 bases, with 5 bases left in between. The germline V gene has CDR1 SGHRS and CDR2 YFSETQ. CDR3 sequence (DNA): TGCGCCAGCAGCTTTGATGCAACTAATGAAAAACTGTTTTTT. As protein: CASSFDATNEKLFF.

The gene calls are TRBV5-6 and TRBJ1-2; D is unclear. This CDR3 comprises 13 residues. V lost 4 bases and J 3 bases, leaving 10 bases between the germline ends. CDR1 SGHDT and CDR2 YYEEEE come from the germline V gene. In DNA form, the CDR3 reads TGTGCCAGCAGCGCAACAGTCTACTATGGCTACACCTTC. Translation gives CASSATVYYGYTF.

This clone was observed a few times. The chain carries TRBV19 and TRBJ1-1; D may be TRBD1 (5 bases). The CDR3 loop spans 15 amino acids. V shed 6 bases and J shed 5 bases, with 19 bases lying between them. From germline, CDR1 is LNHDA and CDR2 SQIVND (reference sequence). CDR3 coding DNA: TGTGCCAGTAGGCCTCGAGGGCAGGGATATACTGAAGCTTTCTTT. Translating gives CASRPRGQGYTEAFF. Complete variable domain (other parts from reference TRBV19 and TRBJ1-1): DGGITQSPKYLFRKEGQNVTLSCEQNLNHDAMYWYRQDPGQGLRLIYYSQIVNDFQKGDIAEGYSVSREKKESFPLTVTSAQKNPTAFYLCASRPRGQGYTEAFFGQGTRLTVV.

CDR3 sequence (DNA): TGTGCCAGCAGTGGCCCCGAACAGGGTACCAACTATGGCTACACCTTC. Protein: CASSGPEQGTNYGYTF. The chain carries TRBV25-1 and TRBJ1-2; weak D call: TRBD1 (6 bases). CDR3 length: 16 residues. Trimming left V 4 bases short and J 2 bases short, with 17 bases between. The V gene's germline CDR1 is MGHDK and CDR2 SYGVNS.

The CDR3 loop reads CASSGGLGEAFF. CDR3 DNA sequence: TGTGCCAGCAGCGGAGGACTGGGTGAAGCTTTCTTT. The chain is built from TRBV5-8 and TRBJ1-1; D gene uncertain. V was pared by 4 bases and J by 7 bases, with 11 bases between. The germline CDR1 and CDR2 sequences are SGHTS and YDEGEE. The CDR3 totals 12 residues.

This sequence joins TRBV27 and TRBJ2-3; 11 bases line up with TRBD2. CDR1 MNHEY and CDR2 SMNVEV come from the germline V gene (reference sequence). The ends lost 6 bases at V and 2 bases at J; junction bases unmatched: 13. CDR3 length: 18 residues. This chain's CDR3 is CASSLGVAGGHNTDTQYF. As DNA, the CDR3 is TGTGCCAGCAGCCTTGGGGTAGCGGGGGGGCATAACACAGATACGCAGTATTTT.

The chain links TRBV2 to TRBJ1-5; maybe TRBD1 (6 bases). Germline assignment: CDR1 SNHLY and CDR2 FYNNEI. The CDR3 consists of 13 residues. The ends were cut back, 7 bases at V and 3 bases at J, with 10 bases in the middle. The CDR3 is CASKRDNNQPQHF. The CDR3 DNA reads as TGTGCCAGCAAAAGGGACAACAATCAGCCCCAGCATTTT.

This clone was counted a single time. The chain has TRBV27 and TRBJ1-2; 10 bases fit TRBD1. Unmatched junction bases numbered 8, after V lost 6 bases and J lost 1 base. Germline CDR1 MNHEY, CDR2 SMNVEV (reference sequence). The CDR3 runs to 16 residues. CDR3 loop: CASRSRGQGINYGYTF. In DNA, the CDR3 is TGTGCCAGCAGGTCGAGGGGACAGGGGATTAACTATGGCTACACCTTC.

This rearrangement joins TRBV4-1 to TRBJ2-4, with D uncertain. Germline values: CDR1 MGHRA, CDR2 YSYEKL. The V end was cut by 0 bases, the J end by 8 bases, with 11 bases between. The CDR3 contains 14 residues. CDR3 loop: CASSQDAVMYIQYF. Here the CDR3 DNA reads TGCGCCAGCAGCCAAGATGCGGTCATGTACATTCAGTACTTC.

V usage is TRBV27 and J usage is TRBJ1-1; D is unresolved. The CDR3 has 16 residues. Germline CDR1 MNHEY, CDR2 SMNVEV (reference sequence). Trimming took off 3 bases at V and 4 bases at J, with 18 bases between the two ends. CDR3 in amino acids: CASSFRAPGVGTEAFF. In nucleotides, the CDR3 is TGTGCCAGCAGTTTCCGGGCGCCGGGAGTAGGCACTGAAGCTTTCTTT.

J is TRBJ1-5 and V is TRBV6-6; D not certain. Germline V gene data show CDR1 as MNHNY and CDR2 as SVGAGI (reference sequence). V shed 5 bases and J shed 4 bases, with 9 bases lying between them. The CDR3 length is 13 residues. The CDR3 sequence: CASSLKRNQPQHF. CDR3 sequence (DNA): TGTGCCAGCAGTCTTAAGAGGAATCAGCCCCAGCATTTT.

V and J are TRBV6-1 and TRBJ2-7; 7 nucleotides align to TRBD1. The CDR3 runs to 19 residues. V dropped 1 base and J dropped 1; count of bases not matched to a gene: 16. Germline V gene data show CDR1 as MNHNS and CDR2 as SASEGT. The CDR3 DNA reads TGTGCCAGCAGTGAAGTTCAAAGGGGGCGAACCAGTGAATCCTACGAGCAGTACTTC. Translating gives CASSEVQRGRTSESYEQYF.

This sequence joins TRBV11-2 and TRBJ1-4; 10 bases match TRBD1. CDR1 is SGHAT, CDR2 FQNNGV, per germline. V shed 5 bases and J 8 bases; nucleotides not matched to a gene: 2. The CDR3 totals 13 residues. The CDR3 region is CASSQGQGEKLFF. The CDR3 coding sequence is TGTGCCAGCAGCCAGGGACAGGGGGAAAAACTGTTTTTT.

The chain recombines TRBV2 with TRBJ1-1; 7 positions match TRBD1. The CDR3 is 14 amino acids. In germline, CDR1 is SNHLY, CDR2 FYNNEI. V gave up 4 bases and J gave up 5 bases; unmatched junction bases: 7. The CDR3 sequence: CASSGQGGRTEAFF. The CDR3, as DNA: TGTGCCAGCAGTGGACAGGGCGGTCGGACTGAAGCTTTCTTT.

This chain links TRBV10-3 with TRBJ1-4; D uncertain. The CDR3 extends over 14 amino acids. Trimming pared 6 bases from V and 0 bases from J, leaving 8 bases between. CDR1 and CDR2 from the germline V gene are ENHRY and SYGVKD. The CDR3 DNA is TGTGCCATCAGCGATGGGGCAACTAATGAAAAACTGTTTTTT. Its protein product is CAISDGATNEKLFF.

CDR3 nucleotides: TGTGCCAGCAGCACCCGGACCGACGGTGAGCAGTTCTTC. It yields the protein CASSTRTDGEQFF. The chain joins TRBV11-2 to TRBJ2-1; no clear D. Germline V gives CDR1 SGHAT, CDR2 FQNNGV. V gave up 5 bases and J gave up 9 bases, with 14 bases separating them. The CDR3 spans 13 residues.

The rearrangement uses TRBV11-2 and TRBJ2-1, with 9 bases fitting TRBD1. From germline, CDR1 is SGHAT and CDR2 FQNNGV. This CDR3 is 15 amino acids long. With 4 bases clipped from V and 7 bases from J, the junction kept 8 bases outside the gene matches. This CDR3 is CASSYGGQGRNEQFF. CDR3 DNA sequence: TGTGCCAGCAGCTATGGGGGACAGGGTAGAAATGAGCAGTTCTTC.